Shown below are 17 T cell receptor beta chains from a single sample sequenced in a study of lung T cells in sarcoidosis with Löfgren's syndrome. TCRdb processed the reads anew with MiXCR; each CDR3 protein has one entry. Of more than 2,000 distinct CDR3 sequences in the sample, approximately 22% were seen once. The sequenced sample was CD4+ T cells from bronchoalveolar lavage. These receptors all stem from a human donor with sarcoidosis (Löfgren's syndrome or another form), or a control subject (not recorded which).

This clonotype is judged medium-sized (0.01 to 0.1%). The chain has TRBV5-1 and TRBJ1-1; TRBD1 matches 7 bases. V shed 0 bases and J 3 bases; nucleotides not matched to a gene: 5. CDR3 length equals 15 residues. Per the germline V gene, CDR1 is SGHRS and CDR2 is YFSETQ. The CDR3 reads CASSLGSRGDTEAFF. CDR3 in DNA: TGCGCCAGCAGCTTGGGCAGCAGGGGGGACACTGAAGCTTTCTTT. Looking up the rest from reference TRBV5-1 and TRBJ1-1 gives the full variable domain: KAGVTQTPRYLIKTRGQQVTLSCSPISGHRSVSWYQQTPGQGLQFLFEYFSETQRNKGNFPGRFSGRQFSNSRSEMNVSTLELGDSALYLCASSLGSRGDTEAFFGQGTRLTVV.

This clonotype was picked up many times. The gene calls are TRBV5-4 and TRBJ1-2; D remains unclear. Germline CDR1 SGHNT, CDR2 YYREEE (reference sequence). This CDR3 contains 15 residues. V lost 0 bases and J 0 bases, leaving 9 bases between the germline ends. CDR3 residues: CASSLELRTNYGYTF. CDR3 coding DNA: TGTGCCAGCAGCTTGGAGCTAAGGACTAACTATGGCTACACCTTC.

By proportion, this clonotype is medium-sized. The rearrangement uses TRBV12-3 or TRBV12-4 and TRBJ2-6; 7 nucleotides match TRBD1. The CDR3 sequence is 17 residues long. With V trimmed by 5 bases and J by 2 bases, 9 bases remained unmatched. The CDR3: CASSPRATGTGANVLTF. The CDR3 DNA reads as TGTGCCAGCAGTCCTCGAGCGACAGGGACTGGGGCCAACGTCCTGACTTTC.

Within the sample, this clonotype is large (0.1 to 1%). The junction shows a germline mismatch at one end, possibly a read error. The chain is built from TRBV2 and TRBJ1-3; D remains unclear. This CDR3 region has 12 residues. The V gene's germline CDR1 is SNHLY and CDR2 FYNNEI. The DNA of the CDR3 is TGTGCCAGCAGTTACAATGGAGACACCATATATTTT. This gives the protein CASSYNGDTIYF.

The chain has TRBV2 and TRBJ1-4, with 8 bases aligning to TRBD1. Germline-derived CDR1 and CDR2 are SNHLY and FYNNEI. This CDR3 has 13 residues. Trimming took 4 bases from V and 10 from J; bases not matched to a gene: 5. CDR3 sequence: CASSGLTGGKLFF. The DNA of the CDR3 is TGTGCCAGCAGTGGATTAACAGGGGGAAAACTGTTTTTT.

This clonotype has ten or more counts. The chain couples TRBV9 to TRBJ1-2, with a tentative D call TRBD1 (5 bases). The CDR3 spans 15 residues. Trimming cost V 0 bases and J 2 bases, with 11 bases left between them. CDR1 and CDR2 from the germline V gene are SGDLS and YYNGEE. The CDR3 loop is CASSVGGDWNYGYTF. The CDR3 nucleotides read TGTGCCAGCAGCGTAGGAGGGGACTGGAACTATGGCTACACCTTC. Combining the CDR3 with reference TRBV9 and TRBJ1-2 gives the whole variable domain DSGVTQTPKHLITATGQRVTLRCSPRSGDLSVYWYQQSLDQGLQFLIQYYNGEERAKGNILERFSAQQFPDLHSELNLSSLELGDSALYFCASSVGGDWNYGYTFGSGTRLTVV.

This clonotype is categorized as medium-sized. This sequence joins TRBV5-8 and TRBJ2-1; possible D gene TRBD1, 5 bases. This CDR3 has 14 amino acids. Trimming left V 5 bases short and J 4 bases short, with 13 bases between. Germline loops: CDR1 SGHTS, CDR2 YDEGEE. This CDR3 reads CASRKGSQYNEQFF. The CDR3, as DNA: TGTGCCAGCAGAAAGGGGTCCCAGTACAATGAGCAGTTCTTC.

This clonotype is large. The chain joins TRBV7-9 to TRBJ1-6; unclear D gene. In germline, CDR1 is SEHNR, CDR2 FQNEAQ (reference sequence). Trimming took 6 bases from V and 5 from J, leaving 5 bases between them. The CDR3 has 12 residues. The CDR3 nucleotides read TGTGCCAGCAGTACAGATAATTCACCCCTCCACTTT. Protein product: CASSTDNSPLHF.

This clonotype was observed at least ten times. The genes are TRBV5-4 and TRBJ1-2; TRBD1 is a possible D gene (5 bases). CDR1 is SGHNT, CDR2 YYREEE, per germline (reference sequence). V shed 0 bases and J shed 8 bases, with 11 bases lying between them. There are 13 residues in the CDR3. The DNA of the CDR3 is TGTGCCAGCAGCTTGGACAGGTTCCCAGGCTACACCTTC. Its translation: CASSLDRFPGYTF.

By frequency in the sample, this clonotype is medium-sized. The genes are TRBV20-1 and TRBJ1-5; D call uncertain. This CDR3 is 12 amino acids long. Germline CDR1 is DFQATT and CDR2 is SNEGSKA (reference sequence). Between the trimmed V and J ends, which lost 3 bases and 6 bases, there was a span of 9 bases. This CDR3 is CSASPESQPQHF. Written as DNA, the CDR3 is TGCAGTGCTAGCCCAGAAAGTCAGCCCCAGCATTTT.

This clonotype is large (0.1 to 1%) within its sample. The chain uses TRBV7-2 and TRBJ2-3; D not resolved. V gave up 3 bases and J gave up 7 bases, with 8 bases separating them. The germline CDR1 and CDR2 sequences are SGHTA and FQGNSA. The CDR3 is 12 amino acids. CDR3 sequence: CASSLTRNTQYF. CDR3 DNA sequence: TGTGCCAGCAGCTTGACCCGGAATACGCAGTATTTT.

The chain combines TRBV7-2 with TRBJ2-3; D uncertain. V was cut by 3 bases and J by 2 bases, with 18 bases left in between. The CDR3 runs to 17 residues. The germline CDR1 and CDR2 sequences are SGHTA and FQGNSA. The CDR3 loop is CASSLNLLGISTDTQYF. The CDR3 DNA reads as TGTGCCAGCAGCTTGAATTTATTGGGAATCTCCACAGATACGCAGTATTTT.

Relative to its sample, this clonotype is medium-sized. The chain links TRBV7-2 to TRBJ1-1; D is perhaps TRBD1 (5 bases). Germline V gene lookup returns CDR1 SGHTA and CDR2 FQGNSA. V shed 10 bases and J shed 0 bases, with 15 bases lying between them. There are 14 residues in the CDR3. The CDR3 bases are TGTGCCACCTTCCGACGGGGGGTGAACACTGAAGCTTTCTTT. Protein sequence: CATFRRGVNTEAFF.

This clonotype qualifies as medium-sized. The chain recombines TRBV15 with TRBJ1-5, with TRBD1 matching over 8 bases. V lost 2 bases to trimming and J lost 5 bases; unmatched junction nucleotides: 8. The length of the CDR3 is 16 residues. CDR1 is LNHNV and CDR2 is YYDKDF in the germline V gene (reference sequence). The CDR3 reads CATSRNAQGGYQPQHF. The CDR3 DNA reads as TGTGCCACCAGCAGAAACGCACAGGGGGGGTATCAGCCCCAGCATTTT.

This clonotype counts as large. V usage is TRBV7-2 and J usage is TRBJ1-1; D is unclear. The CDR3 loop spans 13 amino acids. The V end lost 4 bases, the J end lost 4 bases, and 10 bases lay between the germline ends. Per the germline V gene, CDR1 is SGHTA and CDR2 is FQGNSA. Here the CDR3 DNA reads TGTGCCAGCAGCTCCTTTGAGGGCACTGAAGCTTTCTTT. This encodes CASSSFEGTEAFF.

Many counts were recorded for this clonotype. The J gene is TRBJ1-3, the V gene TRBV7-9, with D possibly being TRBD1 (5 bases). The CDR3 covers 17 residues. V gave up 7 bases and J gave up 1 base, with 20 bases separating them. Germline CDR1 is SEHNR and CDR2 is FQNEAQ (reference sequence). The CDR3 nucleotides are TGTGCCAGCACCGTTACTATTGGGACGCTATCTGGAAACACCATATATTTT. Translated: CASTVTIGTLSGNTIYF.

This clonotype is labeled large. V gene TRBV4-2 combines with J gene TRBJ1-1; possibly TRBD1 for D (5 bases). V shed 0 bases and J shed 12 bases, with 20 bases lying between them. CDR3 length: 15 residues. CDR1 and CDR2 from the germline V gene are LGHNA and YNFKEQ. The CDR3 region has the DNA TGTGCCAGCAGCCAAGATGAAGGGCAGGGTCGGGGGACTTTCTTT. This translates into CASSQDEGQGRGTFF.